This T cell receptor beta chain was sequenced for a study of cytomegalovirus exposure and HLA in healthy donors. When sampled, the donors appeared nominally healthy, though they likely had unrecorded immune exposures. PCR amplification relied on 60 Vbeta primers (plus 13 Jbeta primers). Clones were read by immunoSEQ multiplex PCR, and TCRdb kept only the in-frame ones, dropping some. This repertoire shows some 120,000 clones, around two thirds found once; its top ten account for 4.5% to 5%. CDR1 is SGHTA, CDR2 FQGNSA, per germline. The CDR3 covers 12 residues. The gene calls are TRBV7-2 and TRBJ2-5; D remains unclear. The closer fit of TRBJ2-7 to the DNA end suggests the J call may be wrong. The specimen sequenced was PBMCs. This clonotype was sampled from a man in his 60s in good health and CMV-seropositive. CDR3: CASNLNDYEQYF. The CDR3 DNA sequence: TGTGCCAGCAACCTAAACGATTACGAGCAGTACTTC.